The following is a T cell receptor beta chain sequence with its context. TCRdb fed the RT-PCR reads into MiXCR, producing one record per CDR3 protein. The table has about 6,000 distinct CDR3 sequences, roughly 77% seen once. The CDR3 has 14 amino acids. J was trimmed by 4 bases and V by 7 bases; bases with no gene match: 9. This record comes from a study of yellow fever vaccine responses in identical twins. The origin of this receptor is a woman between 18 and 29 years old who received the yellow fever vaccine. The rearrangement links TRBV12-3 or TRBV12-4 to TRBJ1-1, with 7 bases lining up with TRBD1. The source was T cells from blood (PBMCs), unsorted or a sorted subset (not recorded which), collected before or after yellow fever vaccination (not recorded which). The CDR3 coding sequence is TGTGCCAGCACCCCAGGGGGTTGGGGCACTGAAGCTTTCTTT. Amino acids: CASTPGGWGTEAFF.